Below, 5 T cell receptor beta chains from the same sample are listed, as sequenced in a study of T cell changes during pregnancy in multiple sclerosis. Data came from immunoSEQ multiplex PCR; TCRdb stores just in-frame clones and leaves some out. The profile shows about 58,000 clones, 93% of them singletons. Sequenced material: CD8+ T cells from peripheral blood mononuclear cells, taken in the second trimester of pregnancy. These TCRs come from a female donor with multiple sclerosis, enrolled in a pregnancy study.

This chain links TRBV4-1 with TRBJ1-2; 7 bases are shared with TRBD1. The V and J ends lost 1 base and 6 bases, in that order; junction bases with no gene match: 5. The germline gives CDR1 MGHRA, CDR2 YSYEKL. This CDR3 is built from 14 residues. The CDR3 bases are TGCGCCAGCAGCCAAGGACAGGGCGATCATGGCTACACCTTC. It specifies CASSQGQGDHGYTF.

A single count supports this clone. The rearrangement uses TRBV15 and TRBJ2-7; 12 bases align to TRBD2. Germline lookup yields CDR1 LNHNV and CDR2 YYDKDF (reference sequence). The CDR3 has 15 residues. Trimming cost V 5 bases and J 6 bases; bases outside gene matches: 8. The CDR3 nucleotides are TGTGCCACCAGCTCCCGGACTAGCGGGGATCCCGAGCAGTACTTC. It codes for CATSSRTSGDPEQYF.

The chain joins TRBV27 to TRBJ1-4, with no clear D. CDR3 length equals 15 residues. V dropped 5 bases and J dropped 0 bases, with 10 bases sitting between them. CDR1 and CDR2 from the germline V gene are MNHEY and SMNVEV (reference sequence). In DNA form, the CDR3 reads TGTGCCAGCAGTCCGGACTTTTCAACTAATGAAAAACTGTTTTTT. As protein: CASSPDFSTNEKLFF.

The V call is TRBV28, the J call TRBJ2-5; the D gene is possibly TRBD1 (6 bases). CDR1 is MDHEN, CDR2 SYDVKM, per germline. The germline V and J ends were trimmed by 1 base and 5 bases, with 14 bases remaining between them. The CDR3 loop spans 15 amino acids. CDR3 amino acids: CASSLFLGALETQYF. CDR3 in DNA: TGTGCCAGCAGTTTATTTTTGGGGGCTTTGGAGACCCAGTACTTC.

V and J are TRBV25-1 and TRBJ2-3; no reliable D call. This CDR3 region has 10 residues. V gave up 10 bases and J gave up 6 bases, with 8 bases separating them. The germline gives CDR1 MGHDK, CDR2 SYGVNS. The CDR3 is CATERDTQYF. In nucleotides, the CDR3 is TGTGCCACCGAACGGGATACGCAGTATTTT.